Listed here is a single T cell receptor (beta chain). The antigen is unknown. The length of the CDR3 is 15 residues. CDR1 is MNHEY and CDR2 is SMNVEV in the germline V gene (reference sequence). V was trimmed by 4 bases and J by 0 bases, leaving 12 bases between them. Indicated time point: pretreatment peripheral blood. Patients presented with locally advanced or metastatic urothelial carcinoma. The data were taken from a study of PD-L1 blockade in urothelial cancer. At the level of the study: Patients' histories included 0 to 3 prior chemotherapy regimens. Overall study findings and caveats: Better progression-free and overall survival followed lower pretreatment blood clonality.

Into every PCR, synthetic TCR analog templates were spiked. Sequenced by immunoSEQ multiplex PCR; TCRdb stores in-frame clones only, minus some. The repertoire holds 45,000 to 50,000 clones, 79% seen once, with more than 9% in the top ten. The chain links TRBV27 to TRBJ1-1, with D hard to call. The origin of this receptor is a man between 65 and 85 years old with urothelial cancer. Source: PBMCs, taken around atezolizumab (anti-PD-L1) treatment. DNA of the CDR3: TGTGCCAGCAGTTCCCTACAGCTGATGAACACTGAAGCTTTCTTT. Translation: CASSSLQLMNTEAFF.